At least ten counts were recorded for the clone carrying this T cell receptor beta chain. The target antigen is unknown. A much larger clone lies a single base off, so this may be a read error. TCRdb redid the calling of the 5' RACE reads with MiXCR, one entry per CDR3 protein. The sample includes 20,000 to 25,000 distinct CDR3 sequences, about 30% of them seen just once. Regarding the study as a whole: The TCR gene usage of tumor memory CD4+ T cells clustered together with blood and lymph node memory CD4+ cells and with lymph node naive CD4+ cells.

Trimming took 6 bases from V and 3 from J; bases not matched to a gene: 10. Looked up from germline, CDR1 is DFQATT and CDR2 is SNEGSKA (reference sequence). CDR3 length: 14 amino acids. Sequenced sample: tumor-infiltrating naive CD4+ T cells sorted from the breast tumor. Subset denoted: naive CD4+ T cells, CD4+CD45RA+CD25-. This chain uses TRBV20-1 with TRBJ2-7, with 8 bases lining up with TRBD1. The TCR sequence derives from a female donor with breast cancer. CDR3 bases: TGCAGTGCGGCTGGACAGGGACTTCTCTACGAGCAGTACTTC. Amino acids: CSAAGQGLLYEQYF.